This TCR beta chain was documented in a study of naive and memory T cell subsets. This clonotype was counted only a few times. The library had UMIs added by 3' ligation of an oligonucleotide to TCR cDNA. Adult healthy volunteers gave 2.5 ml peripheral blood for whole-blood RNA. Input was about 1 to 1,100 ng of DNase-treated total RNA without cell sorting. Four PCR rounds used nested alpha and beta constant region primers plus the SP2 primer. TCRdb independently ran MiXCR on the 5' RACE reads; one entry per CDR3 protein. The data show tens of thousands of distinct CDR3 sequences, about 7.1% seen once. The CDR3 contains 13 residues. CDR1 LNHDA and CDR2 SQIVND come from the germline V gene (reference sequence). V was shortened by 1 base and J by 3 bases, with 6 bases between the two germline ends.

The receptor was derived from a female donor in good health. This chain uses TRBV19 with TRBJ1-2; unclear D gene. CDR3 sequence (DNA): TGTGCCAGTAGTATAGTTGCGGACTATGGCTACACCTTC. The encoded protein is CASSIVADYGYTF.